This T cell receptor beta chain originates from a study of regulatory T cells in long-lasting Graves disease. Relying on iRepertoire HTBI primers and Arm-PCR of CDR3 regions, the team built TCR beta libraries. TCRdb re-called the multiplex PCR reads with MiXCR, one entry per CDR3 protein. The table shows roughly 510,000 distinct CDR3 sequences, with 15% to 20% occurring only once. Time point described: newly diagnosed GD, antithyroid drugs for less than 3 months. Extracted RNA from PBMCs served as the source of the TCR library. The same data also went into a second study, on T cells in Graves' hyperthyroidism and ophthalmopathy. That paper notes: Based on clinical symptoms, serum thyroxine and TRAb, thyroid ultrasound and orbital computed tomography, diagnoses were reached. Most clonotypes that expanded in the thyroid above 0.001 also showed up in blood.

Source: peripheral blood mononuclear cells (PBMCs), taken at new diagnosis, from a patient treated with antithyroid drugs. The origin of this receptor is a man aged 18 to 29 with Graves disease.

CDR3 protein: CASGRDGQSSYEQYF. The CDR3 DNA reads as TGTGCCAGCGGGAGGGACGGACAATCCTCCTACGAGCAGTACTTC. The rearrangement links TRBV6-1 to TRBJ2-7; 7 nucleotides line up with TRBD2. Germline V gene data show CDR1 as MNHNS and CDR2 as SASEGT. The CDR3 has 15 residues. The J segment lost 0 bases and the V segment lost 8 bases, leaving 10 bases of the junction unmatched.